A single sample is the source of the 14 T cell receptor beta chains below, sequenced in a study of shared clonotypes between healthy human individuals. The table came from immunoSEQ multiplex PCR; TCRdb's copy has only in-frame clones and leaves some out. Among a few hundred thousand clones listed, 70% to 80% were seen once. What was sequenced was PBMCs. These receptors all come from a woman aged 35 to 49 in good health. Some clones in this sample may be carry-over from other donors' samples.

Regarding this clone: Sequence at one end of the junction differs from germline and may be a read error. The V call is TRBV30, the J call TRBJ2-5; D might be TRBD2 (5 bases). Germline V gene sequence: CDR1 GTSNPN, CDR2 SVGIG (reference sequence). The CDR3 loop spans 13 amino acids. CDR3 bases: TGTGCCTGGAACGACGGGGTCCAAGAGACCCAGCACTTC. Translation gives CAWNDGVQETQHF.

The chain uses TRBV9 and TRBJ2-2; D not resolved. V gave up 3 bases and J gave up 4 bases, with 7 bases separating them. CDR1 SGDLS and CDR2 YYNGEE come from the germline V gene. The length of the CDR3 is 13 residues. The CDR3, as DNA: TGTGCCAGCAGCGAGAGCATCACCGGGGAGCTGTTTTTT. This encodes CASSESITGELFF.

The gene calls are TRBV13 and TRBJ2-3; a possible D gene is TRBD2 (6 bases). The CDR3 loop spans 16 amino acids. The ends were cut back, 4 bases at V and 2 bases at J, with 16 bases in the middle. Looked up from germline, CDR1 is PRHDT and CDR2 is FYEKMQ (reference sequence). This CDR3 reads CASSSRTREVTDTQYF. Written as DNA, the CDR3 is TGTGCCAGCAGCTCCCGGACGAGGGAGGTCACAGATACGCAGTATTTT.

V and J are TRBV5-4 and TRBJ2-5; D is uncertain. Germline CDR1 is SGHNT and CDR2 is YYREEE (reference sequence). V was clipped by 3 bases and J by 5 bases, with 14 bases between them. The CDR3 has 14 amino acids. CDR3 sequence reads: CASSSRWRSETQYF. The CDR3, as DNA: TGTGCCAGCAGCTCCCGTTGGAGATCGGAGACCCAGTACTTC.

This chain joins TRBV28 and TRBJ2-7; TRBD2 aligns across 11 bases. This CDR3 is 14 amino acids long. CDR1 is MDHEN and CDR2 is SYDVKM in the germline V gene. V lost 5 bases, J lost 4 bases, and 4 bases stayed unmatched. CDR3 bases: TGTGCCAGCAGTGTAGCGGGAGGGCCTTACGAGCAGTACTTC. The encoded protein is CASSVAGGPYEQYF.

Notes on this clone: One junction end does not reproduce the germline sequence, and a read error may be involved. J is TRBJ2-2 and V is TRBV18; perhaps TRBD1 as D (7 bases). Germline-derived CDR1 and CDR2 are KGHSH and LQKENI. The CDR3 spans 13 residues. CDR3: CASSTGAAGGLFF. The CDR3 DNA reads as TGTGCCAGCTCAACAGGGGCGGCCGGGGGGCTGTTTTTT. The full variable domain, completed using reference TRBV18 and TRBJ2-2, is NAGVMQNPRHLVRRRGQEARLRCSPMKGHSHVYWYRQLPEEGLKFMVYLQKENIIDESGMPKERFSAEFPKEGPSILRIQQVVRGDSAAYFCASSTGAAGGLFFGEGSRLTVL.

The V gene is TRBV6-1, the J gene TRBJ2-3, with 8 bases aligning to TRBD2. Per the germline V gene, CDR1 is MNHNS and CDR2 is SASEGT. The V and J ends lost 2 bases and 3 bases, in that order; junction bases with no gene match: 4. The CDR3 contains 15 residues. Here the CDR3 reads CASSETAGVTDTQYF. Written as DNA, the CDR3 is TGTGCCAGCAGTGAAACAGCGGGAGTTACAGATACGCAGTATTTT.

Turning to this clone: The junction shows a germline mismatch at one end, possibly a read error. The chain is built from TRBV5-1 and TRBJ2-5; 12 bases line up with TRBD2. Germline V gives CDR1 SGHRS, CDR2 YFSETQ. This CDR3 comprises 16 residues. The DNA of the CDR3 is TGCGCCAGCAGATTGGGCGCTAGCGGGGGGGAAGAGACCCAGTACTTC. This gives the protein CASRLGASGGEETQYF.

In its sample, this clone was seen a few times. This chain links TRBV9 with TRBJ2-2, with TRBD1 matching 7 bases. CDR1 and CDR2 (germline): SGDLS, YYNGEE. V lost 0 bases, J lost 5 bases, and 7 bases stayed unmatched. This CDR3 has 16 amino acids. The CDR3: CASSVEQGWKTGELFF. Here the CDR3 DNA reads TGTGCCAGCAGCGTAGAACAGGGGTGGAAAACCGGGGAGCTGTTTTTT.

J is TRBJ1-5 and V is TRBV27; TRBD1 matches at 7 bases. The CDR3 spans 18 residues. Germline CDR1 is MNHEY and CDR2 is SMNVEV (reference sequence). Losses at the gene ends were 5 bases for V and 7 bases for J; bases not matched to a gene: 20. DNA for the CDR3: TGTGCCAGCAGTGCAACCCCGGGACAGCTCTCAAGGGAGCAGCCCCAGCATTTT. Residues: CASSATPGQLSREQPQHF.

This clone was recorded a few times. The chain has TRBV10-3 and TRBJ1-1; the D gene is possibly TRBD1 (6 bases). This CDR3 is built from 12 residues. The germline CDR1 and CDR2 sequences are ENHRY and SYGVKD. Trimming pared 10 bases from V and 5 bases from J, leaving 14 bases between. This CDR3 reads CATRTEGTEAFF. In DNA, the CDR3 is TGTGCCACCAGGACAGAAGGGACTGAAGCTTTCTTT.

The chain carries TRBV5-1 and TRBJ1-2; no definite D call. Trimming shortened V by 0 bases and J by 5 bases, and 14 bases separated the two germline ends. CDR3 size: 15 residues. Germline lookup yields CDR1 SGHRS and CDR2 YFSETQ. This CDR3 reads CASSLESGGPYGYTF. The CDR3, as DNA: TGCGCCAGCAGCTTGGAGTCAGGCGGACCGTATGGCTACACCTTC.

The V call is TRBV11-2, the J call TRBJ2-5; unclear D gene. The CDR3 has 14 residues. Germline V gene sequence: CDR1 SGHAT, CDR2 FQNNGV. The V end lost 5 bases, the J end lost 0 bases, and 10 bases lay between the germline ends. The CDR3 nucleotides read TGTGCCAGCAGCCCCAGGTTAAACCAAGAGACCCAGTACTTC. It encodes CASSPRLNQETQYF.

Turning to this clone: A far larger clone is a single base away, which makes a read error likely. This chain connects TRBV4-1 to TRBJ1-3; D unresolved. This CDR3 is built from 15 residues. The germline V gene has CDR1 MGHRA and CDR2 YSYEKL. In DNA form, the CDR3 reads TGCGCCAGCAGCTCCCCATTCAGCTCTGGAAACACCATGTATTTT. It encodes CASSSPFSSGNTMYF.